These T cell receptor beta chains were read from a single sample in a study of blood T cell repertoires in COVID-19. Using immunoSEQ multiplex PCR, the repertoire was profiled, and TCRdb retains in-frame clones only, with some absent. The data contain around 67,000 clones, around 88% of them singletons. Sequencing was carried out using peripheral blood. These receptors were collected from a woman at least 80 years old with active or convalescent COVID-19. CDR3s include the opening cysteine and the closing phenylalanine or tryptophan. Fields, in order: V gene, D gene, clone size, J gene, CDR3 protein, CDR3 DNA. A D gene is named only where the DNA matches it firmly. A clone size is listed for some rows: how often the clone was seen (once, few, many), or a class if it is expanded.

>TRBV7-2|TRBD2|once|TRBJ2-2
CASSLGTSGRDTGELFF
TGTGCCAGCAGCTTGGGGACTAGCGGGAGGGACACCGGGGAGCTGTTTTTT
>TRBV29-1|TRBD1|NA|TRBJ2-2
CSVTTGGDPNTGELFF
TGCAGCGTTACGACAGGGGGCGACCCGAACACCGGGGAGCTGTTTTTT
>TRBV7-2|TRBD1|NA|TRBJ1-5
CASSLMDRGSQPQHF
TGTGCCAGCAGCTTAATGGACAGGGGGAGTCAGCCCCAGCATTTT
>TRBV28|TRBD1|large|TRBJ1-1
CASSSIDTGGTEAFF
TGTGCCAGCAGTTCGATTGATACAGGGGGCACTGAAGCTTTCTTT
>TRBV7-2|NA|NA|TRBJ1-1
CASSPDRVFRTEAFF
TGTGCCAGCAGTCCGGACAGAGTTTTCCGCACTGAAGCTTTCTTT
>TRBV6-2/TRBV6-3|TRBD2|NA|TRBJ2-3
CASSYTQREGTDTQYF
TGTGCCAGCAGTTACACACAGCGGGAGGGCACAGATACGCAGTATTTT
>TRBV7-2|TRBD2|NA|TRBJ2-7
CASSPPGLASSEQYF
TGTGCCAGCAGCCCCCCGGGACTAGCGAGTTCCGAGCAGTACTTC
>TRBV2|NA|NA|TRBJ1-1
CASTLQETPFQAFF
TGTGCCAGCACCTTACAGGAGACGCCTTTCCAAGCTTTCTTT
>TRBV5-1|NA|NA|TRBJ2-3
CASSPKQVTDTQYF
TGCGCCAGCAGCCCTAAACAGGTAACAGATACGCAGTATTTT
>TRBV6-1|NA|NA|TRBJ2-1
CASSEAYRVRNEQFF
TGTGCCAGCAGTGAAGCCTACAGGGTCAGGAATGAGCAGTTCTTC
>TRBV29-1|NA|few|TRBJ1-5
CSVLPGGHQPQHF
TGCAGCGTACTACCGGGGGGGCACCAGCCCCAGCATTTT
>TRBV15|NA|few|TRBJ1-2
CATSRDLGAYYGYTF
TGTGCCACCAGCAGAGATCTGGGGGCCTACTATGGCTACACCTTC
>TRBV2|TRBD2|NA|TRBJ2-2
CASRGTSGETGELFF
TGTGCCAGCAGGGGGACTAGCGGAGAAACCGGGGAGCTGTTTTTT
>TRBV7-2|TRBD2|once|TRBJ2-2
CASSFLAGGTGELFF
TGTGCCAGCAGCTTCCTAGCGGGGGGAACCGGGGAGCTGTTTTTT
>TRBV2|NA|NA|TRBJ1-4
CASSAGLGGYEKLFF
TGTGCCAGCAGTGCGGGACTGGGAGGGTATGAAAAACTGTTTTTT
>TRBV5-6|TRBD2|NA|TRBJ2-3
CASSTSSGGTQYF
TGTGCCAGCAGCACCTCTAGCGGGGGGACGCAGTATTTT
>TRBV6-2/TRBV6-3|NA|NA|TRBJ1-6
CASSSQGFSPLHF
TGTGCCAGCAGTTCCCAGGGATTTTCACCCCTCCACTTT
>TRBV5-5|NA|NA|TRBJ2-5
CASSLSGTEETQYF
TGTGCCAGCAGCCTCTCCGGGACTGAAGAGACCCAGTACTTC
>TRBV4-1|NA|NA|TRBJ1-5
CASSPTVRQPQHF
TGCGCCAGCAGCCCGACAGTAAGGCAGCCCCAGCATTTT
>TRBV12-5|NA|NA|TRBJ1-1
CASGLIGTEAFF
TGTGCTAGTGGTTTGATCGGCACTGAAGCTTTCTTT
>TRBV7-9|TRBD1|NA|TRBJ1-4
CAIRTGGDEKLFF
TGTGCCATCCGGACAGGGGGCGATGAAAAACTGTTTTTT
>TRBV7-2|TRBD1|NA|TRBJ2-1
CASSLTGVRNEQFF
TGTGCCAGCAGCTTAACAGGGGTTCGGAATGAGCAGTTCTTC
>TRBV19|TRBD1|NA|TRBJ1-2
CASSATLGTGGFYGYTF
TGTGCCAGTAGCGCCACTCTTGGGACAGGGGGCTTCTATGGCTACACCTTC
>TRBV5-4|NA|NA|TRBJ2-6
CASREGALTSGANVLTF
TGTGCCAGCAGGGAGGGGGCGCTAACATCTGGGGCCAACGTCCTGACTTTC
>TRBV6-2/TRBV6-3|TRBD2|NA|TRBJ2-2
CASSSPGTSGRGTGELFF
TGTGCCAGCAGTTCCCCCGGGACTAGCGGGAGAGGAACCGGGGAGCTGTTTTTT
>TRBV27|TRBD1|once|TRBJ2-7
CASATGTGGYEQYF
TGTGCCAGCGCAACCGGGACAGGGGGATACGAGCAGTACTTC
>TRBV21-1|NA|NA|TRBJ1-6
CASSFRTFIKDSYNSPLHF
TGTGCCAGCAGCTTCAGGACTTTTATAAAGGACTCCTATAATTCACCCCTCCACTTT
>TRBV11-2|TRBD1|NA|TRBJ1-2
CASSQDRGGYGYTF
TGTGCCAGCAGCCAGGACAGGGGCGGATATGGCTACACCTTC
>TRBV7-9|NA|NA|TRBJ1-4
CASSRVENEKLFF
TGTGCCAGCAGCCGAGTTGAGAATGAAAAACTGTTTTTT
>TRBV5-1|NA|NA|TRBJ2-5
CASSQTGTSQETQYF
TGCGCCAGCAGCCAAACCGGGACATCCCAAGAGACCCAGTACTTC
>TRBV19|NA|NA|TRBJ2-7
CASSIAQGISYEQYF
TGTGCCAGTAGTATCGCACAGGGTATCTCCTACGAGCAGTACTTC
>TRBV11-1|TRBD2|NA|TRBJ2-1
CASSPRLAGFNEQFF
TGTGCCAGCAGCCCAAGACTAGCGGGATTCAATGAGCAGTTCTTC
>TRBV11-2|TRBD2|NA|TRBJ2-1
CASSPLTSGPTNEQFF
TGTGCCAGCAGCCCCCTGACTAGCGGACCTACCAATGAGCAGTTCTTC
>TRBV7-2|TRBD1|NA|TRBJ1-6
CASSSSTGAGNSPLHF
TGTGCCAGCAGCTCCTCGACAGGGGCTGGTAATTCACCCCTCCACTTT